This T cell receptor beta chain was profiled in a study of cytomegalovirus exposure and HLA in healthy donors. General study points: When the data were analyzed later, several of the most significant clusters appeared to be linked to common viral pathogens.

In the PCR, 60 Vbeta and 13 Jbeta primers were used. The method was immunoSEQ multiplex PCR; TCRdb's version includes in-frame clones alone and lacks a portion of them. The table records about 200,000 clones, about four fifths of them present only once. Unmatched junction bases numbered 11, after V lost 4 bases and J lost 13 bases. Germline CDR1 and CDR2: LNHNV and YYDKDF (reference sequence). The CDR3 spans 14 residues. This clone showed up just a few times. Its specificity is not known. J is TRBJ1-4 and V is TRBV15, with 8 bases aligning to TRBD1. This TCR derives from a man aged 30-40 years in good health and CMV-seronegative. Input material: PBMCs. CDR3 residues: CATSNRRTGLGLFF. The CDR3 nucleotides read TGTGCCACCAGCAATAGAAGGACAGGGTTAGGACTGTTTTTT.